A single sample gave rise to the 22 T cell receptor beta chains below, sequenced in a study of cytomegalovirus exposure and HLA in healthy donors. Method: immunoSEQ multiplex PCR; TCRdb's copy keeps in-frame clones and lacks some. This sample yields about 250,000 clones, of which about 90% are seen a single time; approximately 12% belongs to the top ten. Sequencing was done on a sample of PBMCs. These receptors came from a man aged 18 to 29 in good health and CMV-seropositive.

The chain carries TRBV9 and TRBJ1-2; no reliable D call. V lost 4 bases to trimming and J lost 3 bases, with 16 bases between them. Germline values: CDR1 SGDLS, CDR2 YYNGEE. CDR3 length: 15 amino acids. CDR3 DNA: TGTGCCAGCAGCCTCTCTCGGGGTGGAGACTATGGCTACACCTTC. Translation: CASSLSRGGDYGYTF.

The genes are TRBV7-2 and TRBJ2-7; weak D call: TRBD1 (6 bases). This CDR3 is built from 13 residues. Germline lookup yields CDR1 SGHTA and CDR2 FQGNSA. The V gene lost 1 base and the J gene lost 4 bases, with 8 bases spanning the gap. The CDR3 DNA sequence: TGTGCCAGCAGCTTAGAGGGGGTTTACGAGCAGTACTTC. Translated, it gives CASSLEGVYEQYF.

The chain recombines TRBV6-1 with TRBJ2-7; no clear D gene. Germline-derived CDR1 and CDR2 are MNHNS and SASEGT. This CDR3 has 15 residues. V shed 3 bases and J shed 2 bases, with 14 bases lying between them. DNA for the CDR3: TGTGCCAGCAGTGATCCATCCACAATTGCCTACGAGCAGTACTTC. Residues: CASSDPSTIAYEQYF.

V and J are TRBV7-7 and TRBJ2-3; TRBD1 is a possible D gene (5 bases). Germline CDR1 SSHAT, CDR2 FNYEAQ (reference sequence). This CDR3 spans 13 amino acids. Trimming took 5 bases from V and 6 from J, leaving 12 bases between them. The CDR3 nucleotides read TGTGCCAGCAGCGCTAACAGGCGGGATACGCAGTATTTT. Amino acid sequence: CASSANRRDTQYF.

CDR3 sequence: CASSQAEGLDEQYF. In DNA form, the CDR3 reads TGTGCCAGCAGCCAAGCCGAGGGACTCGACGAGCAGTACTTC. V and J are TRBV4-2 and TRBJ2-7; D is perhaps TRBD2 (6 bases). The CDR3 is 14 amino acids. The germline CDR1 and CDR2 sequences are LGHNA and YNFKEQ. The ends were cut back, 1 base at V and 5 bases at J, with 12 bases in the middle.

The J gene is TRBJ2-7, the V gene TRBV29-1, with D perhaps assigned TRBD1 or TRBD2 (5 bases each). V was cut by 8 bases and J by 0 bases, with 20 bases left in between. CDR1 is SQVTM, CDR2 ANQGSEA, per germline. The CDR3 runs to 15 residues. In nucleotides, the CDR3 is TGCAGCCCCCGGGGCCGACATAGTAGCTCCTACGAGCAGTACTTC. This gives the protein CSPRGRHSSSYEQYF.

This chain joins TRBV10-3 and TRBJ2-3; 7 nucleotides align to TRBD2. Trimming took 6 bases from V and 5 from J; bases not matched to a gene: 8. Germline loops: CDR1 ENHRY, CDR2 SYGVKD. The CDR3 covers 14 residues. CDR3 nucleotide sequence: TGTGCCATCAGGTGGGGAGGGAGCGAAGATACGCAGTATTTT. It translates to CAIRWGGSEDTQYF.

The chain employs TRBV4-1 and TRBJ2-3; D call uncertain. The V and J ends lost 1 base and 1 base respectively, with 15 bases between them. Germline V lookup: CDR1 MGHRA, CDR2 YSYEKL. The CDR3 sequence is 17 residues long. Written as DNA, the CDR3 is TGCGCCAGCAGCCAAGGTGGAGCGTTCAGCCGCACAGATACGCAGTATTTT. Translation: CASSQGGAFSRTDTQYF.

The V gene is TRBV30, the J gene TRBJ1-1, with D tentatively TRBD1 (5 bases). The germline V gene encodes CDR1 GTSNPN and CDR2 SVGIG (reference sequence). The CDR3 sequence is 15 residues long. V was trimmed by 5 bases and J by 5 bases, leaving 21 bases between them. In nucleotides, the CDR3 is TGTGCCTGGCATGGCCCAGGGAAGATCGGGACTGAAGCTTTCTTT. Translating it yields CAWHGPGKIGTEAFF.

The chain joins TRBV18 to TRBJ1-5; D remains unclear. Germline CDR1 reads KGHSH; CDR2 reads LQKENI. The CDR3 spans 18 residues. V gave up 2 bases and J gave up 2 bases, with 19 bases separating them. CDR3 nucleotides: TGTGCCAGCTCACCAAAAAGGCTTAATCGGGTGGGCAATCAGCCCCAGCATTTT. Its translation is CASSPKRLNRVGNQPQHF.

This CDR3 is CASSGQGSNQPQHF. The CDR3 DNA is TGTGCCAGCAGCGGACAGGGGTCCAATCAGCCCCAGCATTTT. This chain joins TRBV5-4 and TRBJ1-5; 9 nucleotides match TRBD1. This CDR3 region has 14 residues. V lost 4 bases, J lost 3 bases, and 2 bases stayed unmatched. Germline V CDR1 and CDR2: SGHNT, YYREEE (reference sequence).

This rearrangement joins TRBV11-3 to TRBJ1-1; no clear D gene. The CDR3 contains 13 residues. In germline, CDR1 is SGHNT, CDR2 YENEEA. Trimming took 5 bases from V and 0 from J, leaving 7 bases between them. The CDR3 spells CASSRMVNTEAFF. The CDR3 nucleotides are TGTGCCAGCAGCCGTATGGTGAACACTGAAGCTTTCTTT. Filled out from reference TRBV11-3 and TRBJ1-1, the complete variable domain reads EAGVVQSPRYKIIEKKQPVAFWCNPISGHNTLYWYLQNLGQGPELLIRYENEEAVDDSQLPKDRFSAERLKGVDSTLKIQPAELGDSAVYLCASSRMVNTEAFFGQGTRLTVV.

The chain combines TRBV28 with TRBJ1-2, with TRBD1 identical over 7 bases. This CDR3 has 13 residues. The junction had 3 bases not matched to a gene; V was cut back by 6 bases and J by 2 bases. CDR1 is MDHEN, CDR2 SYDVKM, per germline. CDR3 bases: TGTGCCAGCAGACCAGGGGGAAACTATGGCTACACCTTC. Translated: CASRPGGNYGYTF.

This rearrangement joins TRBV5-1 to TRBJ2-2, with 8 nucleotides matching TRBD2. Trimming at V came to 2 bases and at J to 5 bases, leaving 5 bases not matched to a gene. This CDR3 has 15 residues. From germline, CDR1 is SGHRS and CDR2 YFSETQ. The CDR3 loop is CASSLAGEGTGELFF. The DNA for the CDR3 is TGCGCCAGCAGCTTAGCGGGAGAGGGTACCGGGGAGCTGTTTTTT. Full variable domain (missing parts from reference TRBV5-1 and TRBJ2-2): KAGVTQTPRYLIKTRGQQVTLSCSPISGHRSVSWYQQTPGQGLQFLFEYFSETQRNKGNFPGRFSGRQFSNSRSEMNVSTLELGDSALYLCASSLAGEGTGELFFGEGSRLTVL.

The chain uses TRBV2 and TRBJ1-5; perhaps TRBD1 as D (6 bases). Germline CDR1 is SNHLY and CDR2 is FYNNEI. This CDR3 contains 15 residues. The V end lost 5 bases, the J end lost 3 bases, and 14 bases lay between the germline ends. The CDR3 spells CASSNLRDTNQPQHF. CDR3 in DNA: TGTGCCAGCAGTAACCTGAGGGACACCAATCAGCCCCAGCATTTT.

This sequence joins TRBV5-1 and TRBJ2-7, with D perhaps TRBD1 (6 bases). Germline CDR1 SGHRS, CDR2 YFSETQ. V was shortened by 6 bases and J by 0 bases, with 13 bases between the two germline ends. The CDR3 consists of 14 residues. CDR3 DNA sequence: TGCGCCAGCACCGCGACAGGTTCCTCCTACGAGCAGTACTTC. This encodes CASTATGSSYEQYF.

Only one count was recorded for this clone. The chain employs TRBV6-1 and TRBJ2-7; the match to TRBD2 covers 8 bases. This CDR3 comprises 14 residues. Germline V gives CDR1 MNHNS, CDR2 SASEGT. The ends lost 2 bases at V and 6 bases at J; junction bases unmatched: 6. Written as DNA, the CDR3 is TGTGCCAGCAGTGAATCCCCGGGACTAGGCGAGCAGTACTTC. Encoded protein: CASSESPGLGEQYF.

This chain uses TRBV18 with TRBJ2-7; D gene uncertain. V lost 2 bases to trimming and J lost 3 bases, with 5 bases between them. The germline gives CDR1 KGHSH, CDR2 LQKENI. This CDR3 is 12 amino acids long. The CDR3 loop reads CASSPEIYEQYF. The CDR3, as DNA: TGTGCCAGCTCACCAGAGATCTACGAGCAGTACTTC. The full variable domain, completed using reference TRBV18 and TRBJ2-7, is NAGVMQNPRHLVRRRGQEARLRCSPMKGHSHVYWYRQLPEEGLKFMVYLQKENIIDESGMPKERFSAEFPKEGPSILRIQQVVRGDSAAYFCASSPEIYEQYFGPGTRLTVT.

The rearrangement uses TRBV10-1 and TRBJ1-1; unclear D gene. This CDR3 comprises 14 residues. Germline V gives CDR1 WNHNN, CDR2 SYGVQD (reference sequence). Trimming pared 2 bases from V and 10 bases from J, leaving 17 bases between. The CDR3 reads CASSETSGVAGAFF. The CDR3 coding sequence is TGCGCCAGCAGTGAGACGTCCGGGGTAGCGGGAGCTTTCTTT.

This clone was counted between two and nine times. V and J are TRBV2 and TRBJ1-4; D is ambiguous. V lost 8 bases and J lost 13, with 11 bases in between. The CDR3 runs 10 residues. Germline V gene data show CDR1 as SNHLY and CDR2 as FYNNEI. In DNA, the CDR3 is TGTGCCAGCGGGCGGGAAGCACTGTTTTTT. Translating it yields CASGREALFF.

The V gene is TRBV6-5, the J gene TRBJ2-1, with a possible D match to TRBD2 (6 bases). The CDR3 runs to 15 residues. Germline V CDR1 and CDR2: MNHEY, SVGAGI. The V end was cut by 0 bases, the J end by 4 bases, with 10 bases between. The DNA for the CDR3 is TGTGCCAGCAGTTACTCAGGTAGCGGTTACAATGAGCAGTTCTTC. Protein: CASSYSGSGYNEQFF.

V is TRBV5-1 and J is TRBJ2-2; D unresolved. The germline gives CDR1 SGHRS, CDR2 YFSETQ. The CDR3 contains 16 residues. The V end lost 4 bases, the J end lost 2 bases, and 15 bases lay between the germline ends. In DNA form, the CDR3 reads TGCGCCAGCAGCCCCCATAGGGATCCAAACACCGGGGAGCTGTTTTTT. Protein sequence: CASSPHRDPNTGELFF.